The count of the clone carrying this T cell receptor (beta chain) is one. These data are taken from a study of blood T cell repertoires in COVID-19. Study background: From the United States, Italy and Spain came samples of acute and convalescent COVID-19. Nucleic acid was either cDNA or gDNA, and it came from T cells, B-cell-depleted T cells, or PBMCs.

As handled by the study authors: Reference gene primer amplification in the assay estimated nucleated cell counts. Sequenced by immunoSEQ multiplex PCR; TCRdb stores in-frame clones only, minus some. V and J calls and clone size are as listed in that table; D and trimming were resolved from the DNA. The data hold 130,000 to 150,000 clones, with around 80% observed a single time. This TCR came from a man between 65 and 85 years old who had recovered from COVID-19. Material for sequencing was peripheral blood.

In DNA form, the CDR3 reads TGTGCCAGCAGCCAAGGGACAGGAATATACGAGCAGTACTTC. Residues: CASSQGTGIYEQYF. This rearrangement joins TRBV3-1 (or the pseudogene TRBV3-2) to TRBJ2-7; 7 bases are shared with TRBD1. With V trimmed by 1 base and J by 4 bases, 4 bases remained unmatched. The CDR3 loop spans 14 amino acids. Per the germline V gene, CDR1 is LGHDT and CDR2 is YNNKEL (reference sequence).